These 30 T cell receptor beta chains share one sample of origin, sequenced in a study of blood T cell repertoires in COVID-19. Profiling relied on immunoSEQ multiplex PCR, and the TCRdb table lists in-frame clones only, not all of them. The table shows 95,000 to 110,000 clones, with roughly 80% occurring only once. The sample taken for sequencing was peripheral blood. Every receptor here comes from a woman of 80 years or more with active or convalescent COVID-19.

The chain combines TRBV5-6 with TRBJ2-5; 7 positions match TRBD1. The CDR3 spans 14 residues. Germline loops: CDR1 SGHDT, CDR2 YYEEEE. Trimming at V came to 3 bases and at J to 5 bases, leaving 7 bases not matched to a gene. The CDR3 DNA reads TGTGCCAGCAGCTCATCGACAGGGTGGGAGACCCAGTACTTC. As protein: CASSSSTGWETQYF. The full variable domain, with the rest looked up from reference TRBV5-6 and TRBJ2-5, is DAGVTQSPTHLIKTRGQQVTLRCSPKSGHDTVSWYQQALGQGPQFIFQYYEEEERQRGNFPDRFSGHQFPNYSSELNVNALLLGDSALYLCASSSSTGWETQYFGPGTRLLVL.

The chain has TRBV25-1 and TRBJ1-1; D is possibly TRBD1 (6 bases). CDR3 size: 15 residues. V gave up 6 bases and J gave up 1 base, with 15 bases separating them. CDR1 MGHDK and CDR2 SYGVNS come from the germline V gene. The CDR3: CASSPYDRKNTEAFF. The CDR3 nucleotides are TGTGCCAGCAGCCCTTATGACAGGAAGAACACTGAAGCTTTCTTT.

The V call is TRBV28, the J call TRBJ1-1, with D tentatively TRBD1 (5 bases). The CDR3 contains 14 residues. Trimming removed 7 bases at V and 5 bases at J, with 17 bases between. Germline V gene sequence: CDR1 MDHEN, CDR2 SYDVKM. CDR3 sequence reads: CASTWAFRGTEAFF. The CDR3 nucleotides are TGTGCCAGCACGTGGGCCTTTAGGGGAACTGAAGCTTTCTTT.

The chain links TRBV18 to TRBJ1-6, with 7 nucleotides matching TRBD1. The CDR3 covers 15 residues. Trimming cost V 6 bases and J 6 bases; bases outside gene matches: 8. CDR1 and CDR2 from the germline V gene are KGHSH and LQKENI. CDR3 in amino acids: CASSLNRDSNSPLHF. DNA of the CDR3: TGTGCCAGCTCCCTAAACCGGGACAGTAATTCACCCCTCCACTTT.

The chain recombines TRBV10-3 with TRBJ1-3; D gene ambiguous. Germline assignment: CDR1 ENHRY and CDR2 SYGVKD. The V end lost 2 bases, the J end lost 0 bases, and 11 bases lay between the germline ends. The length of the CDR3 is 16 residues. Written as DNA, the CDR3 is TGTGCCATCAGTGAGCGGACCGGAGGCTCTGGAAACACCATATATTTT. This sequence encodes CAISERTGGSGNTIYF.

The chain has TRBV11-2 and TRBJ1-4; D gene unclear. Trimming stripped 4 bases from V and 7 bases from J, with 13 bases between. Germline CDR1 is SGHAT and CDR2 is FQNNGV. CDR3 size: 14 residues. For the CDR3, the DNA is TGTGCCAGCAGCTCGGGCCTTCTAGCTGAAAAACTGTTTTTT. As protein: CASSSGLLAEKLFF. Looking up the rest from reference TRBV11-2 and TRBJ1-4 gives the full variable domain: EAGVAQSPRYKIIEKRQSVAFWCNPISGHATLYWYQQILGQGPKLLIQFQNNGVVDDSQLPKDRFSAERLKGVDSTLKIQPAKLEDSAVYLCASSSGLLAEKLFFGSGTQLSVL.

The chain has TRBV6-1 and TRBJ1-4, with D hard to call. This CDR3 comprises 15 residues. Trimming took off 1 base at V and 8 bases at J, with 14 bases between the two ends. From germline, CDR1 is MNHNS and CDR2 SASEGT. In DNA form, the CDR3 reads TGTGCCAGCAGTGAAGAAGGTGGAAGGAGAGAAAAACTGTTTTTT. This sequence encodes CASSEEGGRREKLFF.

The table lists this clone with a count of one. The chain employs TRBV6-5 and TRBJ1-2; TRBD1 might be the D (5 bases). CDR3 length: 15 amino acids. V lost 8 bases and J 4 bases, leaving 20 bases between the germline ends. Germline CDR1 and CDR2: MNHEY and SVGAGI. This CDR3 is CASGSNSRAPYGYTF. The CDR3 nucleotides are TGTGCCAGCGGATCTAATTCCAGGGCCCCCTATGGCTACACCTTC.

The gene calls are TRBV6-5 and TRBJ1-3; D perhaps matches TRBD1 (6 bases). CDR3 length: 13 residues. Germline values: CDR1 MNHEY, CDR2 SVGAGI. V was trimmed by 6 bases and J by 4 bases, leaving 10 bases between them. The CDR3 DNA is TGTGCCAGCAGGCAGGGGAGCGGAAACACCATATATTTT. Amino acids: CASRQGSGNTIYF.

In its sample, this clone was seen a few times. V and J are TRBV9 and TRBJ1-4, with a tentative D call TRBD1 (6 bases). The CDR3 totals 15 residues. Germline CDR1 reads SGDLS; CDR2 reads YYNGEE. With 0 bases removed from V and 5 bases from J, the gap between germline ends came to 11 bases. The CDR3, as DNA: TGTGCCAGCAGCGTAGGTCCAGGGGAGAATGAAAAACTGTTTTTT. Translating gives CASSVGPGENEKLFF.

The rearrangement links TRBV18 to TRBJ2-1; 13 positions match TRBD2. Looked up from germline, CDR1 is KGHSH and CDR2 is LQKENI. V trimming: 6 bases; J trimming: 5 bases; junction bases outside the gene matches: 7. The CDR3 spans 16 residues. CDR3: CASSPRLAGGNNEQFF. The CDR3 region has the DNA TGTGCCAGCTCGCCTAGACTAGCGGGGGGAAACAATGAGCAGTTCTTC.

This chain uses TRBV23-1 with TRBJ2-1; perhaps TRBD1 as D (6 bases). TRBV23-1 counts as an open reading frame of uncertain function. Trimming left V 10 bases short and J 2 bases short, with 12 bases between. CDR3 length equals 13 residues. CDR3 amino acids: CANPEGAYNEQFF. For the CDR3, the DNA is TGCGCCAACCCCGAGGGGGCCTACAATGAGCAGTTCTTC.

DNA for the CDR3: TGTGCCAGCAGCAGAGCGGGAGTAGAAAATGAGCAGTTCTTC. Translated, it gives CASSRAGVENEQFF. The V gene is TRBV13, the J gene TRBJ2-1; 8 bases agree with TRBD2. J was trimmed by 7 bases and V by 5 bases; bases with no gene match: 7. The germline V gene encodes CDR1 PRHDT and CDR2 FYEKMQ (reference sequence). This CDR3 contains 14 residues. Based on the CDR3 plus reference TRBV13 and TRBJ2-1, the full variable domain is AAGVIQSPRHLIKEKRETATLKCYPIPRHDTVYWYQQGPGQDPQFLISFYEKMQSDKGSIPDRFSAQQFSDYHSELNMSSLELGDSALYFCASSRAGVENEQFFGPGTRLTVL.

V gene TRBV14 combines with J gene TRBJ1-2; D uncertain. The V and J ends lost 4 bases and 5 bases respectively, with 8 bases between them. CDR3 length equals 12 residues. Germline V gene lookup returns CDR1 SGHDN and CDR2 FVKESK. The CDR3 region is CASSPGFYGYTF. The CDR3, as DNA: TGTGCCAGCAGCCCCGGGTTTTATGGCTACACCTTC.

This clone was counted a single time. The chain recombines TRBV6-5 with TRBJ1-3; D not certain. Germline V gene lookup returns CDR1 MNHEY and CDR2 SVGAGI. Trimming removed 3 bases at V and 4 bases at J, with 13 bases between. This CDR3 has 15 amino acids. This chain's CDR3 is CASSYFGEGGNTIYF. The DNA of the CDR3 is TGTGCCAGCAGTTATTTCGGGGAAGGGGGAAACACCATATATTTT.

The chain recombines TRBV6-1 with TRBJ1-1; possibly TRBD1 for D (5 bases). The V and J ends lost 1 base and 11 bases respectively, with 11 bases between them. Germline loops: CDR1 MNHNS, CDR2 SASEGT. The CDR3 runs to 12 residues. CDR3 DNA: TGTGCCAGCAGTGAAGGGGGCGTAACGGCTTTCTTT. Residues: CASSEGGVTAFF.

The chain recombines TRBV18 with TRBJ1-5; TRBD1 is a possible D gene (5 bases). CDR3 length equals 18 residues. The V gene lost 6 bases and the J gene lost 0 bases, with 21 bases spanning the gap. Germline V gene sequence: CDR1 KGHSH, CDR2 LQKENI. The CDR3 nucleotides are TGTGCCAGCTCCCCGAGGTCCGGGACTGGTTTTAGCAATCAGCCCCAGCATTTT. Translating gives CASSPRSGTGFSNQPQHF. Full variable domain (missing parts from reference TRBV18 and TRBJ1-5): NAGVMQNPRHLVRRRGQEARLRCSPMKGHSHVYWYRQLPEEGLKFMVYLQKENIIDESGMPKERFSAEFPKEGPSILRIQQVVRGDSAAYFCASSPRSGTGFSNQPQHFGDGTRLSIL.

The V call is TRBV3-1 (or the pseudogene TRBV3-2), the J call TRBJ2-1; 11 positions match TRBD1. Per the germline V gene, CDR1 is LGHDT and CDR2 is YNNKEL (reference sequence). The junction had 4 bases not matched to a gene; V was cut back by 4 bases and J by 8 bases. This CDR3 comprises 14 residues. DNA for the CDR3: TGTGCCAGCAGCCGAAGGGGACAGGGGGATGAGCAGTTCTTC. Its protein product is CASSRRGQGDEQFF.

The chain uses TRBV2 and TRBJ1-1; D perhaps matches TRBD1 (5 bases). Germline CDR1 and CDR2: SNHLY and FYNNEI. The CDR3 covers 14 residues. With 7 bases removed from V and 5 bases from J, the gap between germline ends came to 17 bases. The CDR3 region is CASTSAGIGTEAFF. The CDR3 DNA sequence: TGTGCCAGCACATCAGCAGGGATAGGAACTGAAGCTTTCTTT.

V usage is TRBV6-5 and J usage is TRBJ1-3, with TRBD1 as a possible D gene (5 bases). Germline values: CDR1 MNHEY, CDR2 SVGAGI. This CDR3 spans 13 amino acids. V was pared by 9 bases and J by 4 bases, with 13 bases between. Here the CDR3 reads CARDKGQGNTIYF. The CDR3 coding sequence is TGTGCCAGGGATAAAGGACAAGGAAACACCATATATTTT.

The genes are TRBV7-2 and TRBJ1-2; 8 bases line up with TRBD1. This CDR3 has 15 amino acids. In germline, CDR1 is SGHTA, CDR2 FQGNSA. V was pared by 2 bases and J by 6 bases, with 8 bases of the junction left unmatched. CDR3 protein: CASSLLTRGRDGYTF. Written as DNA, the CDR3 is TGTGCCAGCAGCTTACTGACCAGGGGGCGGGATGGCTACACCTTC.

This rearrangement joins TRBV18 to TRBJ2-1; D remains ambiguous. V lost 0 bases to trimming and J lost 3 bases, with 12 bases between them. The CDR3 runs 16 residues. In germline, CDR1 is KGHSH, CDR2 LQKENI. CDR3 in amino acids: CASSPPRQKLYNEQFF. The CDR3 DNA follows: TGTGCCAGCTCACCACCGCGGCAGAAACTCTACAATGAGCAGTTCTTC.

This clone was detected once. The gene calls are TRBV5-1 and TRBJ1-1; tentatively, D is TRBD1 (6 bases). The CDR3 has 13 amino acids. Between the trimmed V and J ends, which lost 0 bases and 10 bases, there was a span of 13 bases. Germline V gene data show CDR1 as SGHRS and CDR2 as YFSETQ. The CDR3 nucleotides read TGCGCCAGCAGCTTGGCCGAGGGGGAGGGAGCTTTCTTT. As protein: CASSLAEGEGAFF.

The chain recombines TRBV7-3 with TRBJ2-1, with a possible D match to TRBD1 (6 bases). V was clipped by 6 bases and J by 4 bases, with 10 bases between them. From germline, CDR1 is SGHTA and CDR2 FQGTGA. The CDR3 covers 13 residues. The CDR3 loop is CASRLDRYNEQFF. CDR3 nucleotides: TGTGCCAGCAGATTGGACAGATACAATGAGCAGTTCTTC.

The CDR3 nucleotides read TGTGCCAGCAGCCAACAGGGTATCTACACTGAAGCTTTCTTT. It encodes CASSQQGIYTEAFF. V usage is TRBV3-1 (or the pseudogene TRBV3-2) and J usage is TRBJ1-1, with a possible D match to TRBD1 (5 bases). Germline V lookup: CDR1 LGHDT, CDR2 YNNKEL (reference sequence). V lost 2 bases and J lost 3, with 10 bases in between. This CDR3 is built from 14 residues.

This clone came up once. The chain has TRBV6-5 and TRBJ1-1; D gene uncertain. The V gene's germline CDR1 is MNHEY and CDR2 SVGAGI. CDR3 length: 15 residues. With 5 bases removed from V and 0 bases from J, the gap between germline ends came to 13 bases. CDR3 DNA: TGTGCCAGCAGTCGCGGGGTCGGGATGAACACTGAAGCTTTCTTT. As protein: CASSRGVGMNTEAFF.

The rearrangement links TRBV2 to TRBJ1-4; 7 nucleotides match TRBD1. This CDR3 has 15 amino acids. V was clipped by 6 bases and J by 4 bases; unmatched bases: 8. CDR1 is SNHLY and CDR2 is FYNNEI in the germline V gene. CDR3 in DNA: TGTGCCAGCAGCCCCCCAGGGGGACTTAATGAAAAACTGTTTTTT. Translation: CASSPPGGLNEKLFF.

This clone was seen just once. The rearrangement joins TRBV7-8 to TRBJ2-1; 9 nucleotides align to TRBD2. V dropped 1 base and J dropped 9; count of bases not matched to a gene: 7. This CDR3 comprises 15 residues. Germline assignment: CDR1 SGHVS and CDR2 FQNEAQ. In DNA, the CDR3 is TGTGCCAGCAGCTTAGGGGGGACTAGCAACAGTGAGCAGTTCTTC. Protein sequence: CASSLGGTSNSEQFF.

Regarding this clone: Other DNA sequences within the sample encode an identical CDR3. The chain combines TRBV30 with TRBJ1-3, with D unresolved. This CDR3 is 13 amino acids long. CDR1 and CDR2 from the germline V gene are GTSNPN and SVGIG (reference sequence). V was cut by 4 bases and J by 0 bases, with 7 bases left in between. CDR3 residues: CAWTRNSGNTIYF. For the CDR3, the DNA is TGTGCCTGGACGCGGAACTCTGGAAACACCATATATTTT.

This clone occurred a few times. V gene TRBV5-1 combines with J gene TRBJ2-7, with 7 bases identical to TRBD1. Per germline, CDR1 SGHRS and CDR2 YFSETQ. V was pared by 0 bases and J by 4 bases, with 4 bases of the junction left unmatched. The CDR3 length is 14 residues. Here the CDR3 DNA reads TGCGCCAGCAGCTTGGCGGGACAGAAATACGAGCAGTACTTC. Encoded protein: CASSLAGQKYEQYF.